Here is one T cell receptor beta chain with its context. Its antigen target is currently unknown. One base away there is no much larger clone; base qualities are not given. This sample is drawn from a study of cytomegalovirus exposure and HLA in healthy donors (dated by TCRdb to 2016 to 2017). Notes on the research overall: In an earlier analysis of approximately 500 of the donors, around 300 Gb of sequence data and 117 million unique TCR beta sequences from 180 million or so T cells were reported. Approximately 310 gigabases of sequencing data and approximately 85 million unique TCR sequences were included in an early release covering about 620 HLA-typed donors. The genetic ancestry cluster associated with self-reported Caucasian donors included about 81% of the 300 to 400 genotyped donors. The study was designed to test whether signatures of past pathogen exposure could be identified by cataloging public T cell receptors. The study profiled the T cell repertoires of 500 to 800 subjects by immunosequencing and related them to cytomegalovirus serostatus. A separate validation cohort of over 95 different subjects was used in addition to the approximately 700-subject first cohort. To predict cytomegalovirus infection status, the study brought together high-throughput TCR immunosequencing, statistical association of individual TCRs with disease status, and machine learning. A later analysis re-examined previously published TCR beta repertoires from roughly 650 donors and added high-resolution HLA genotyping to investigate patterns of TCR occurrence. In the later analysis, no new phenotypic data were used to find candidate immune exposures; instead, reliance was placed on TCR beta sequences and their occurrence across donors. An earlier analysis of some 500 of the donors applied high-throughput TCR beta sequencing to assess whether each TCR beta V gene segment acted as functional or pseudogenic. Donor age, sex, ethnicity and CMV serostatus were compiled alongside the repertoire data. In a later genetic analysis, genome-wide SNP genotypes for 398 of the 666 donors were used, and that subset was treated as a discovery cohort. Every repertoire in the discovery cohort had been generated on one and the same sequencing platform. HLA typing covered class I and class II loci at four-digit resolution. Typing coverage differed by locus: A, B, C, DRB1 and DQB1 were typed in roughly 620-630 donors, DQA1 in roughly 500, DPA1 in over 600, and DPB1 in just under 480. Four or five DR-DQ haplotypes were treated as single units for association and clustering because of strong linkage in the cohort. Among 398 genotyped donors of the cohort, an average of approximately 240,000 unique TCR beta nucleotide sequences was sequenced per donor, of which 15% to 20% were non-productive. The study at large found these results: In a later analysis, HLA-associated TCR beta chains showed more clonal expansion and lower generation probabilities than non-associated chains that were equally common. In a later analysis, most CMV-associated TCR beta chains were found to appear HLA-restricted, with HLA associations seemingly driven largely by CMV exposure. The classifier was reported to diagnose cytomegalovirus status with high specificity and sensitivity in both the original and validation cohorts. Over 15 rarely observed V segments, including chromosome 9 orphons, were excluded from the earlier analysis of a few hundred of the donors because counts were too low. According to a later analysis, parvovirus B19, influenza, CMV and Epstein-Barr virus appeared linked to several top co-occurrence clusters. This cohort had only TCR beta chains sequenced, and the lack of alpha or paired-chain data limited which features could be detected. A cluster of highly shared sequence variants was judged likely to represent a technical artifact of the sequencing pipeline. The authors suggested that the approach could potentially be generalized to other disease states and immunological phenotypes. A later genetic analysis reported fewer N-insertions in productive TCRs among donors in an Asian-associated ancestry cluster than the roughly 690-donor mean. When HLA alleles, especially DR and DQ, strongly co-occurred, TCR associations were difficult to assign to individual alleles. Specific HLA alleles were associated with 18,000 or so TCR beta sequences at a false discovery rate of 0.05 in a later analysis. While some public TCRs were present in many individuals, most TCR sequences turned up only very rarely across donors. Some IMGT-functional V segments, including TRBV6-2 and TRBV6-3, could not be told apart with the 87-base-pair reads, so those segments were excluded. In a later analysis, TCR association rates were found to vary across HLA loci, with the most associated TCRs seen for DRB1 alleles and the fewest for HLA-C alleles. Three of the identified cytomegalovirus-associated TCR beta chains were confirmed in vitro to be specific for cytomegalovirus antigens. Correlated functional status among segregating V segments might be attributable to linkage disequilibrium, but an unknown experimental factor could not be ruled out. An association between a missense DCLRE1C variant and V-gene and J-gene trimming of TCR beta chains was found in a later genetic analysis and replicated in an independent cohort. Because some donors lacked HLA typing at each locus, the association tests relied only on the typed subset. In an earlier analysis of some 550 of the donors, most TCR beta V segments were observed in productive rearrangements about 87% or about 30% of the time, broadly matching IMGT annotations. Roughly uniform sequencing depth across donors was assumed in presence/absence analyses, although this assumption may not hold. CMV serostatus was the only immune exposure information available for the cohort. A further reported finding was that TCR beta sequences accurately predicted the HLA-A and HLA-B alleles for most subjects in the first cohort. The study listed 150 to 200 TCR beta chains as associated with cytomegalovirus.

The cohort consisted of 666 healthy bone marrow donors. All cohort members were sampled while nominally healthy, although unrecorded immune exposures were likely present. The donor tested CMV seronegative, placing the donor among the 350 to 400 seronegative members of the cohort. Each donor provided a peripheral blood sample, and peripheral blood mononuclear cells were used for TCR beta sequencing. Genomic DNA extraction from the blood cell samples was performed with the Qiagen DNeasy Blood Extraction Kit. Library preparation was by the immunoSEQ multiplex PCR assay. The multiplex PCR relied on a mix of 60 forward primers for TCR Vbeta segments and 13 reverse primers for TCR Jbeta segments. A multiplex PCR assay on genomic DNA amplified the CDR3 region of rearranged TCR beta genes. On the Illumina HiSeq System, the amplified TCR beta libraries were sequenced as 87-base-pair reads. Under the source paper's analysis protocol: In a later analysis, roughly 80 million unique TCR beta chains were counted across the 500 to 700 repertoires, and roughly 10 million of these chains were shared by at least two donors. A nearest-neighbor algorithm error-corrected the raw reads and collapsed the reads into unique sequences, merging closely related sequences to remove PCR and sequencing errors. CDR3 sequences were aligned to IMGT reference sequences to assign V, D and J gene segments. For a sequence to be retained, at least a six-nucleotide match to both a V gene segment and a J gene segment was required. Rearrangements were called productive when the CDR3 lacked stop codons and stayed in frame with V and J; all others were non-productive. CDR3 was defined according to IMGT convention as the region running from the second conserved V-encoded cysteine to the conserved J-encoded phenylalanine. In an earlier analysis of just under 600 of the donors, sequences lacking an unambiguous match to a single V gene segment were excluded. An earlier analysis of 587 of the donors classified V segments as functional when productive rearrangements were above 56.7% and as segregating when the standard deviation between donors was above 5%. A statistical classification framework was built for diagnosing cytomegalovirus status from the catalog of TCR beta chain sequences. V and J gene assignment, in a later analysis, came from comparing TCR nucleotide sequences with IMGT/GENE-DB human TR gene sequences. A later analysis assigned CDR3 sequences and most-parsimonious VDJ recombination scenarios with the TCRdist pipeline. In a later analysis, each TCR beta chain was defined by its CDR3 amino acid sequence together with its V-gene family, and reads without a unique V-gene family were excluded. To address suspected cross-contamination and a sequencing artifact, a later analysis removed over 500 highly shared, low-generation-probability nucleotide sequences. In a later analysis, a clonal expansion index was calculated for each public chain from normalized within-repertoire ranks of inferred template counts. In a later analysis, generation probabilities were computed with a VDJ recombination model fitted to out-of-frame rearrangements, and the resulting probabilities were checked against IGoR. In a later analysis, hypergeometric tests were used to score TCR-TCR, TCR-HLA and TCR-CMV co-occurrence, with a repertoire-size bias correction applied to TCR pairs. A later analysis estimated false discovery rates by permuting HLA or CMV assignments 20 times. In a later analysis, co-occurring TCRs were grouped with DBSCAN, and TCRdist sequence similarity was added when clustering was performed within HLA-allele-positive subsets. Repertoires with fewer than 30,000 or more than 120,000 public chains were left out of co-occurrence clustering, as were a few repertoires with anomalous nucleotide sharing. TCRdb mirrors the immuneACCESS table, restricted to in-frame sequences. Some clones are absent from its copies; in checked studies, under half trace to an unresolved V gene, and the reason for the others is unknown. Clone size and V and J calls were adopted from that table, with D and trimming inferred from the DNA. A total of fewer than 350,000 clones appear in this sample, around nine tenths of them only once. The ten largest clones capture about 2% of the sample.

The CDR3 sequence holds 15 residues, the cysteine and phenylalanine included. CDR3 DNA is the only sequence kept; it has 45 bases, read in frame from the first base. V lost 8 bases and J lost 2 bases; the stretch between them is 13 bases long. CDR1 is given as SGHAT and CDR2 as FQNNGV, both from the germline V gene. The sample comprised PBMCs. The chain couples TRBV11-2 to TRBJ2-6, with a weak D call of TRBD1 (5 bases match). The TCR was taken from a young woman in good health and CMV-seronegative. The CDR3 in this case is CASPLRGTGANVLTF. The nucleotide sequence reads TGTGCCAGCCCTCTAAGGGGCACTGGGGCCAACGTCCTGACTTTC.